These 30 T cell receptor beta chains came from one sample sequenced in a study of OX40 agonist ivuxolimab in advanced cancers. The receptor library was made with the immunoSEQ multiplex PCR assay. In its TCRdb copy, this immuneACCESS table keeps in-frame sequences only and misses some clones. Where compared with another copy, unresolved V genes explain less than half of these, and the others have no known cause. The sample table records about 60,000 clones; over 80% of these occur just once. Under 30% of the sample is held by the ten biggest clonotypes. This sample comprised CD4+ or CD8+ T cells sorted from blood, obtained in a trial of the OX40 agonist ivuxolimab. The source is an adult with an advanced solid tumor such as melanoma, head and neck, liver or kidney cancer.

The chain recombines TRBV6-5 with TRBJ2-1; 9 positions agree with TRBD2. The germline V gene has CDR1 MNHEY and CDR2 SVGAGI. V dropped 5 bases and J dropped 7; count of bases not matched to a gene: 9. The CDR3 has 15 residues. The CDR3 loop reads CASSPKAGGLNEQFF. The CDR3 coding sequence is TGTGCCAGCAGTCCCAAAGCGGGGGGCTTGAATGAGCAGTTCTTC.

About this clone: Other nucleotide sequences in the sample specify the same CDR3. The rearrangement links TRBV5-1 to TRBJ2-3; TRBD1 matches at 8 bases. This CDR3 has 15 residues. V shed 1 base and J 1 base; nucleotides not matched to a gene: 2. CDR1 is SGHRS, CDR2 YFSETQ, per germline. The CDR3 DNA follows: TGCGCCAGCAGCTTGCAGGGGGCTGGCACAGATACGCAGTATTTT. Protein product: CASSLQGAGTDTQYF.

This clone showed up just a few times. This chain's CDR3 is CASSLSLSGRGDEQYF. The CDR3 nucleotides are TGTGCCAGCAGCTTATCCCTCAGCGGGAGAGGGGACGAGCAGTACTTC. The chain couples TRBV11-2 to TRBJ2-7; 8 bases map to TRBD2. The CDR3 loop spans 16 amino acids. Germline lookup yields CDR1 SGHAT and CDR2 FQNNGV. V was pared by 2 bases and J by 5 bases, with 11 bases of the junction left unmatched.

CDR3 nucleotide sequence: TGTGCCAGCACTATGAGGGGGGCCCAGGCCAACATTCAGTACTTC. Translated: CASTMRGAQANIQYF. The V gene is TRBV28, the J gene TRBJ2-4; D may match TRBD1 or TRBD2 (6 bases each). V was cut by 7 bases and J by 7 bases, with 20 bases left in between. This CDR3 comprises 15 residues. CDR1 and CDR2 (germline): MDHEN, SYDVKM.

V gene TRBV7-2 combines with J gene TRBJ2-2, with 15 bases lining up with TRBD2. V dropped 5 bases and J dropped 5; count of bases not matched to a gene: 6. CDR1 is SGHTA, CDR2 FQGNSA, per germline. The CDR3 consists of 17 residues. CDR3 amino acids: CASSRGTSGGRTGELFF. CDR3 sequence (DNA): TGTGCCAGCAGCCGTGGGACTAGCGGGGGGCGGACCGGGGAGCTGTTTTTT.

The gene calls are TRBV11-3 and TRBJ1-1; D gene unclear. Germline loops: CDR1 SGHNT, CDR2 YENEEA. V was cut by 5 bases and J by 11 bases, with 18 bases left in between. The CDR3 has 13 residues. As DNA, the CDR3 is TGTGCCAGCAGCGAGGGCAGTCACCACCGGGCTTTCTTT. It specifies CASSEGSHHRAFF.

V gene TRBV2 combines with J gene TRBJ1-1; maybe TRBD1 (6 bases). Per germline, CDR1 SNHLY and CDR2 FYNNEI. There are 16 residues in the CDR3. V lost 2 bases and J 2 bases, leaving 15 bases between the germline ends. The CDR3, as DNA: TGTGCCAGCAGTGAAAACCCACAGGGTTTCAACACTGAAGCTTTCTTT. As protein: CASSENPQGFNTEAFF.

The chain combines TRBV6-6 with TRBJ1-1; 7 bases map to TRBD1. CDR1 is MNHNY and CDR2 is SVGAGI in the germline V gene (reference sequence). This CDR3 has 14 residues. Losses at the gene ends were 5 bases for V and 4 bases for J; bases not matched to a gene: 7. The CDR3 region has the DNA TGTGCCAGCAGTATACAGGGGCCGGGCACTGAAGCTTTCTTT. It encodes CASSIQGPGTEAFF.

This chain joins TRBV9 and TRBJ2-5, with D uncertain. The ends were cut back, 4 bases at V and 0 bases at J, with 19 bases in the middle. This CDR3 region has 17 residues. In germline, CDR1 is SGDLS, CDR2 YYNGEE. CDR3 sequence reads: CASSTRRTLKNQETQYF. Written as DNA, the CDR3 is TGTGCCAGCAGCACGAGACGTACCCTTAAGAACCAAGAGACCCAGTACTTC.

This chain connects TRBV6-4 to TRBJ2-5, with TRBD1 matching 8 bases. With 4 bases clipped from V and 0 bases from J, the junction kept 7 bases outside the gene matches. The germline gives CDR1 MRHNA, CDR2 SNTAGT. There are 16 residues in the CDR3. CDR3 loop: CASSGGQANYQETQYF. CDR3 sequence (DNA): TGTGCCAGCAGTGGGGGACAGGCAAACTACCAAGAGACCCAGTACTTC.

This clone has just one count. At the DNA level, this CDR3 is encoded by other sequences in the same sample as well. The chain couples TRBV18 to TRBJ2-3; TRBD2 aligns across 9 bases. Germline V gene data show CDR1 as KGHSH and CDR2 as LQKENI. The ends lost 3 bases at V and 4 bases at J; junction bases unmatched: 8. The CDR3 sequence is 16 residues long. This chain's CDR3 is CASSPLAGGPSDTQYF. For the CDR3, the DNA is TGTGCCAGCTCACCCTTGGCGGGGGGGCCCTCAGATACGCAGTATTTT.

The chain uses TRBV2 and TRBJ2-2; D gene unclear. Between the trimmed V and J ends, which lost 3 bases and 5 bases, there was a span of 13 bases. The CDR3 runs 15 residues. The V gene's germline CDR1 is SNHLY and CDR2 FYNNEI. This CDR3 is CASSDRQVGTGELFF. Here the CDR3 DNA reads TGTGCCAGCAGTGATCGGCAGGTCGGGACCGGGGAGCTGTTTTTT.

In this sample, this clone turned up once. The chain joins TRBV4-2 to TRBJ2-5, with D perhaps matching TRBD1 (5 bases). CDR1 and CDR2 (germline): LGHNA, YNFKEQ. Trimming took off 9 bases at V and 7 bases at J, with 12 bases between the two ends. CDR3 length: 11 amino acids. CDR3 protein: CASGQSGTQYF. CDR3 DNA: TGTGCCAGTGGACAATCCGGGACCCAGTACTTC.

For the CDR3, the DNA is TGTGCCAGTAGTATACAGGGGGCTAAGAACACTGAAGCTTTCTTT. Residues: CASSIQGAKNTEAFF. This sequence joins TRBV19 and TRBJ1-1; 8 positions match TRBD1. CDR1 is LNHDA and CDR2 is SQIVND in the germline V gene (reference sequence). The CDR3 spans 15 residues. The V segment lost 2 bases and the J segment 1 base; nucleotides outside the gene matches: 3.

This chain connects TRBV7-2 to TRBJ2-7; the D gene is possibly TRBD2 (5 bases). V gave up 3 bases and J gave up 2 bases, with 11 bases separating them. CDR3 length: 14 residues. CDR1 and CDR2 from the germline V gene are SGHTA and FQGNSA. CDR3 in amino acids: CASSFQLGPYEQYF. Written as DNA, the CDR3 is TGTGCCAGCAGCTTCCAACTAGGTCCCTACGAGCAGTACTTC.

This chain joins TRBV4-1 and TRBJ2-1; a weak D match, TRBD2 (6 bases). Germline CDR1 and CDR2: MGHRA and YSYEKL. This CDR3 is built from 15 residues. Trimming left V 7 bases short and J 0 bases short, with 13 bases between. This chain's CDR3 is CASTVVGLSYNEQFF. The CDR3 nucleotides read TGCGCCAGCACCGTCGTGGGACTCTCCTACAATGAGCAGTTCTTC.

DNA for the CDR3: TGTGCCAGCAGTCCCTCCGTCTCTCTCGCCGGGGAGCTGTTTTTT. It specifies CASSPSVSLAGELFF. This sequence joins TRBV11-3 and TRBJ2-2; D is unclear. Germline V gene sequence: CDR1 SGHNT, CDR2 YENEEA. Trimming shortened V by 6 bases and J by 6 bases, and 17 bases separated the two germline ends. The CDR3 runs 15 residues.

The genes are TRBV11-2 and TRBJ2-7; 7 bases map to TRBD2. Looked up from germline, CDR1 is SGHAT and CDR2 is FQNNGV. The CDR3 sequence is 15 residues long. V was pared by 4 bases and J by 9 bases, with 15 bases of the junction left unmatched. The CDR3 reads CASSWEGPPASGQYF. Written as DNA, the CDR3 is TGTGCCAGCAGCTGGGAGGGACCGCCCGCATCCGGGCAGTACTTC.

V usage is TRBV28 and J usage is TRBJ2-4; D perhaps matches TRBD1 (5 bases). This CDR3 comprises 14 residues. Looked up from germline, CDR1 is MDHEN and CDR2 is SYDVKM. V was pared by 4 bases and J by 5 bases, with 12 bases between. CDR3 coding DNA: TGTGCCAGCAGTTCATGGGGCAGTCAAAACATTCAGTACTTC. This encodes CASSSWGSQNIQYF.

The gene calls are TRBV10-2 and TRBJ2-7; D unresolved. CDR1 and CDR2 from the germline V gene are WSHSY and SAAADI. V lost 5 bases and J 3 bases, leaving 2 bases between the germline ends. The CDR3 covers 10 residues. The DNA for the CDR3 is TGCGCCAGCAGTCACTACGAGCAGTACTTC. Translated: CASSHYEQYF.

The chain recombines TRBV27 with TRBJ2-1, with D perhaps assigned TRBD1 or TRBD2 (5 bases each). The CDR3 extends over 15 amino acids. V lost 2 bases to trimming and J lost 4 bases, with 12 bases between them. The germline V gene has CDR1 MNHEY and CDR2 SMNVEV (reference sequence). CDR3 sequence reads: CASSLNVGPYNEQFF. The CDR3 nucleotides are TGTGCCAGCAGTTTAAACGTGGGACCTTACAATGAGCAGTTCTTC.

The chain has TRBV18 and TRBJ1-2; D is unresolved. CDR1 and CDR2 from the germline V gene are KGHSH and LQKENI. The CDR3 contains 14 residues. V was shortened by 1 base and J by 2 bases, with 8 bases between the two germline ends. DNA for the CDR3: TGTGCCAGCTCACCACAGGGAATCAACTATGGCTACACCTTC. Its protein is CASSPQGINYGYTF.

CDR3 residues: CASELGETQYF. Written as DNA, the CDR3 is TGTGCCAGTGAGCTAGGGGAGACCCAGTACTTC. The V gene is TRBV19, the J gene TRBJ2-5, with D unclear. Germline V lookup: CDR1 LNHDA, CDR2 SQIVND (reference sequence). The ends were cut back, 8 bases at V and 5 bases at J, with 9 bases in the middle. CDR3 length: 11 residues.

The chain uses TRBV28 and TRBJ2-7, with D perhaps given as TRBD1 or TRBD2 (5 bases each). Germline loops: CDR1 MDHEN, CDR2 SYDVKM. Trimming pared 6 bases from V and 4 bases from J, leaving 13 bases between. This CDR3 is 13 amino acids long. The CDR3: CASRLRGGYEQYF. CDR3 DNA sequence: TGTGCCAGCAGACTTCGTGGGGGTTACGAGCAGTACTTC. Supplemented by reference TRBV28 and TRBJ2-7, the full variable domain reads DVKVTQSSRYLVKRTGEKVFLECVQDMDHENMFWYRQDPGLGLRLIYFSYDVKMKEKGDIPEGYSVSREKKERFSLILESASTNQTSMYLCASRLRGGYEQYFGPGTRLTVT.

V is TRBV7-9 and J is TRBJ1-3; D unresolved. CDR3 size: 12 residues. Germline V CDR1 and CDR2: SEHNR, FQNEAQ (reference sequence). V was clipped by 7 bases and J by 4 bases, with 8 bases between them. The CDR3 DNA sequence: TGTGCCAGCACCCCCTTAGGAAACACCATATATTTT. Amino acid sequence: CASTPLGNTIYF.

The V call is TRBV2, the J call TRBJ1-2, with 7 bases identical to TRBD1. V trimming: 0 bases; J trimming: 2 bases; junction bases outside the gene matches: 6. CDR1 is SNHLY, CDR2 FYNNEI, per germline. CDR3 size: 16 residues. CDR3 loop: CASSEALRDRNYGYTF. CDR3 nucleotide sequence: TGTGCCAGCAGTGAAGCGCTAAGGGACAGAAACTATGGCTACACCTTC.

This clone was picked up a small number of times. The chain links TRBV30 to TRBJ2-5, with D tentatively TRBD1 (6 bases). Germline values: CDR1 GTSNPN, CDR2 SVGIG (reference sequence). V was shortened by 6 bases and J by 2 bases, with 13 bases between the two germline ends. The CDR3 spans 13 residues. The CDR3 loop reads CACSRGRQETQYF. Written as DNA, the CDR3 is TGTGCCTGTTCCAGGGGTCGACAAGAGACCCAGTACTTC.

The chain carries TRBV7-9 and TRBJ2-1; TRBD1 matches 9 bases. The germline V gene encodes CDR1 SEHNR and CDR2 FQNEAQ (reference sequence). The CDR3 contains 14 residues. The J segment lost 9 bases and the V segment lost 8 bases, leaving 11 bases of the junction unmatched. Here the CDR3 DNA reads TGTGCCAGCTTCATGGGACAGGGAACGGGTGAGCAGTTCTTC. Its protein is CASFMGQGTGEQFF. Complete variable domain (other parts from reference TRBV7-9 and TRBJ2-1): DTGVSQNPRHKITKRGQNVTFRCDPISEHNRLYWYRQTLGQGPEFLTYFQNEAQLEKSRLLSDRFSAERPKGSFSTLEIQRTEQGDSAMYLCASFMGQGTGEQFFGPGTRLTVL.

This clone was seen just once. This chain uses TRBV30 with TRBJ2-1; no reliable D call. The V gene lost 0 bases and the J gene lost 13 bases, with 16 bases spanning the gap. CDR1 and CDR2 from the germline V gene are GTSNPN and SVGIG (reference sequence). The CDR3 runs 13 residues. CDR3: CAWSVHESNQQFF. CDR3 nucleotide sequence: TGTGCCTGGAGTGTACATGAGAGCAACCAACAGTTCTTC.

A single count supports this clone. The gene calls are TRBV5-6 and TRBJ2-3; 13 positions agree with TRBD2. V shed 4 bases, J shed 3 bases, and the junction held 8 bases outside the gene matches. The CDR3 totals 17 residues. Germline assignment: CDR1 SGHDT and CDR2 YYEEEE. In DNA, the CDR3 is TGTGCCAGCAGCCACCTACTAGCGGGGGGGCCAACAGATACGCAGTATTTT. Its translation: CASSHLLAGGPTDTQYF.